One sample yielded the 30 T cell receptor beta chains listed below, sequenced in a study of response to subunit inactivated influenza vaccine. TCRdb reprocessed the RT-PCR reads via MiXCR and lists one record per CDR3 protein. The repertoire holds hundreds of thousands of distinct CDR3 sequences, about 25% seen once, with approximately 2% in the top ten. The sample was CD4+ T cells sorted from PBMCs, taken roughly 5 days after vaccination. These receptors were obtained from a man aged 45 to 65 who received an inactivated influenza vaccine.

CDR3 nucleotide sequence: TGCGCCAGCAGCCAATTCCTTCAGAAGGATACGCAGTATTTT. Translation gives CASSQFLQKDTQYF. The rearrangement links TRBV4-1 to TRBJ2-3, with unresolved D. The CDR3 loop spans 14 amino acids. CDR1 is MGHRA, CDR2 YSYEKL, per germline. V shed 2 bases and J shed 6 bases, with 12 bases lying between them.

CDR3 coding DNA: TGTGCCAGCAGTGCCCGACGGGGTATAGATACGCAGTATTTT. Protein product: CASSARRGIDTQYF. The rearrangement joins TRBV6-2 or TRBV6-3 to TRBJ2-3; D possibly corresponds to TRBD2 (5 bases). V was cut by 5 bases and J by 5 bases, with 14 bases left in between. The CDR3 totals 14 residues. Germline lookup yields CDR1 MNHEY and CDR2 SVGEGT.

This clonotype has only a few counts. The V call is TRBV12-3 or TRBV12-4, the J call TRBJ2-2, with no clear D. This CDR3 is 13 amino acids long. V gave up 6 bases and J gave up 7 bases, with 12 bases separating them. In nucleotides, the CDR3 is TGTGCCAGCAGGGCCCTGGGCATCGGGGAGCTGTTTTTT. As protein: CASRALGIGELFF.

J is TRBJ1-2 and V is TRBV10-3; tentative D call: TRBD1 (5 bases). CDR3 length: 15 residues. CDR1 is ENHRY, CDR2 SYGVKD, per germline. V dropped 6 bases and J dropped 1 base, with 15 bases sitting between them. This CDR3 is CAIRDDSRFNYGYTF. The CDR3 DNA follows: TGTGCCATCAGGGATGACAGCCGATTTAACTATGGCTACACCTTC.

The V gene is TRBV7-2, the J gene TRBJ2-5; D possibly matches TRBD1 or TRBD2 (5 bases each). Trimming removed 0 bases at V and 7 bases at J, with 15 bases between. The CDR3 length is 15 residues. Germline CDR1 reads SGHTA; CDR2 reads FQGNSA. This CDR3 reads CASSLAVGTYSTQYF. CDR3 DNA: TGTGCCAGCAGCTTAGCCGTTGGGACGTACTCGACCCAGTACTTC.

Many counts were recorded for this clonotype. The chain employs TRBV12-3 or TRBV12-4 and TRBJ1-2; D is perhaps TRBD1 (5 bases). The V end was cut by 3 bases, the J end by 4 bases, with 9 bases between. This CDR3 comprises 13 residues. The DNA for the CDR3 is TGTGCCAGCAGTTTTAGGGGCCCCTATGGCTACACCTTC. Encoded protein: CASSFRGPYGYTF.

The genes are TRBV12-3 or TRBV12-4 and TRBJ1-5; 10 nucleotides line up with TRBD1. The junction had 8 bases not matched to a gene; V was cut back by 5 bases and J by 4 bases. The CDR3 contains 16 residues. The CDR3 sequence: CASSQKTGGLNQPQHF. The CDR3 DNA reads as TGTGCCAGCAGTCAAAAGACAGGGGGCTTGAATCAGCCCCAGCATTTT.

The table lists this clonotype with a few counts. J is TRBJ2-3 and V is TRBV24-1; D tentatively fits TRBD1 or TRBD2 (5 bases each). The germline V gene encodes CDR1 KGHDR and CDR2 SFDVKD. V lost 4 bases and J 0 bases, leaving 16 bases between the germline ends. The CDR3 has 17 residues. The CDR3 is CATSDPGPRGSTDTQYF. CDR3 nucleotides: TGTGCCACCAGTGACCCGGGGCCGAGGGGTAGCACAGATACGCAGTATTTT.

The chain is built from TRBV20-1 and TRBJ2-1, with no clear D. The CDR3 is made up of 14 amino acids. Trimming removed 2 bases from V and 6 bases from J, with 14 bases in between. Germline CDR1 DFQATT, CDR2 SNEGSKA (reference sequence). CDR3 residues: CSARKQLGINEQFF. In DNA form, the CDR3 reads TGCAGTGCTAGAAAGCAGCTAGGGATCAATGAGCAGTTCTTC.

This sequence joins TRBV7-2 and TRBJ1-2; 8 bases are shared with TRBD1. CDR1 and CDR2 from the germline V gene are SGHTA and FQGNSA. The trim removed 2 bases at V and 3 bases at J, leaving 11 bases unmatched. The CDR3 totals 17 residues. CDR3 protein: CASSLWLSGGGHYGYTF. The CDR3 DNA sequence: TGTGCCAGCAGCTTATGGTTGTCAGGGGGCGGACACTATGGCTACACCTTC.

The chain is built from TRBV5-6 and TRBJ1-6; D may be TRBD1 (6 bases). The V gene lost 2 bases and the J gene lost 11 bases, with 14 bases spanning the gap. The CDR3 contains 14 residues. Germline V gives CDR1 SGHDT, CDR2 YYEEEE. The CDR3 DNA reads TGTGCCAGCAGCTTCCCAGGGGTATTGGCACCCCTCCACTTT. Its protein product is CASSFPGVLAPLHF.

This clonotype was seen ten or more times. This rearrangement joins TRBV5-1 to TRBJ1-1, with TRBD1 as a possible D gene (6 bases). Germline assignment: CDR1 SGHRS and CDR2 YFSETQ. Between the trimmed V and J ends, which lost 3 bases and 4 bases, there was a span of 13 bases. The CDR3 has 14 amino acids. CDR3 coding DNA: TGCGCCAGCAGCTCCCACAGGGTCGGCACTGAAGCTTTCTTT. Translated, it gives CASSSHRVGTEAFF.

This clonotype was counted many times. The V gene is TRBV12-3 or TRBV12-4, the J gene TRBJ1-5; D remains ambiguous. The V gene lost 3 bases and the J gene lost 1 base, with 7 bases spanning the gap. The CDR3 has 14 residues. Here the CDR3 reads CASSLSQSNQPQHF. The DNA of the CDR3 is TGTGCCAGCAGTTTGAGTCAGAGCAATCAGCCCCAGCATTTT.

The chain uses TRBV6-4 and TRBJ2-4; possible D gene TRBD2, 5 bases. CDR3 length: 13 amino acids. V gave up 3 bases and J gave up 8 bases, with 11 bases separating them. The V gene's germline CDR1 is MRHNA and CDR2 SNTAGT. The CDR3 here is CASSEKRVHIQYF. The CDR3 DNA is TGTGCCAGCAGTGAGAAGAGGGTCCACATTCAGTACTTC.

In this sample, this clonotype turned up a few times. The gene calls are TRBV7-2 and TRBJ1-1; D is perhaps TRBD1 (6 bases). V lost 5 bases and J lost 11, with 21 bases in between. The germline CDR1 and CDR2 sequences are SGHTA and FQGNSA. This CDR3 has 14 amino acids. CDR3 sequence reads: CASSPQGQGPLAFF. CDR3 sequence (DNA): TGTGCCAGCAGCCCCCAGGGGCAGGGTCCTCTTGCTTTCTTT.

This clonotype has a handful of counts. J is TRBJ2-7 and V is TRBV20-1; D is undetermined. This CDR3 has 13 amino acids. V gave up 3 bases and J gave up 2 bases, with 11 bases separating them. CDR1 is DFQATT and CDR2 is SNEGSKA in the germline V gene (reference sequence). The CDR3 DNA follows: TGCAGTGCTAGCCCTTCAGGACCCTACGAGCAGTACTTC. Translation: CSASPSGPYEQYF.

The chain has TRBV6-8 and TRBJ2-1; 13 nucleotides agree with TRBD2. V lost 5 bases and J lost 3; bases outside the gene matches: 4. Germline V gene data show CDR1 as MNHGY and CDR2 as SAAAGT. The CDR3 spans 16 residues. Written as DNA, the CDR3 is TGTGCCAGCAGTAACCGACTAGCGGGGGGCTACAATGAGCAGTTCTTC. Translation gives CASSNRLAGGYNEQFF.

V gene TRBV5-1 combines with J gene TRBJ2-2, with 12 bases aligning to TRBD1. The CDR3 covers 18 residues. Germline-derived CDR1 and CDR2 are SGHRS and YFSETQ. The trim removed 1 base at V and 0 bases at J, leaving 4 bases unmatched. Here the CDR3 reads CASSLFGTGGANTGELFF. Written as DNA, the CDR3 is TGCGCCAGCAGCTTGTTTGGGACAGGGGGCGCGAACACCGGGGAGCTGTTTTTT.

This clonotype was picked up a small number of times. The CDR3 reads CASSRGEKPQVDEQYF. Written as DNA, the CDR3 is TGTGCCAGCAGCCGAGGGGAGAAACCACAGGTTGACGAGCAGTACTTC. The chain joins TRBV4-2 to TRBJ2-7; either TRBD1 or TRBD2 may fit D (5 bases each). Germline V gene lookup returns CDR1 LGHNA and CDR2 YNFKEQ. The CDR3 loop spans 16 amino acids. Trimming removed 4 bases from V and 5 bases from J, with 21 bases in between.

V usage is TRBV6-1 and J usage is TRBJ2-3; a weak D match, TRBD1 (6 bases). V shed 5 bases and J shed 3 bases, with 24 bases lying between them. The CDR3 is made up of 18 amino acids. Germline loops: CDR1 MNHNS, CDR2 SASEGT. The CDR3 DNA is TGTGCCAGCAGTAAAAATTTTAGACAGGTGCAGGGGACAGATACGCAGTATTTT. This codes for CASSKNFRQVQGTDTQYF.

This clonotype was seen a few times. The chain employs TRBV5-8 and TRBJ2-2; D is unresolved. The CDR3 covers 12 residues. The germline V gene has CDR1 SGHTS and CDR2 YDEGEE. The V gene lost 2 bases and the J gene lost 6 bases, with 5 bases spanning the gap. The CDR3: CASSFYAGELFF. In nucleotides, the CDR3 is TGTGCCAGCAGCTTTTATGCCGGGGAGCTGTTTTTT.

This clonotype was seen repeatedly, ten times or more. The CDR3 region is CASSLGTSGSLTSGTDTQYF. CDR3 coding DNA: TGTGCCAGCAGCTTAGGGACTAGCGGGAGCTTAACTTCTGGGACAGATACGCAGTATTTT. The rearrangement links TRBV11-2 to TRBJ2-3, with 13 bases matching TRBD2. The germline V gene has CDR1 SGHAT and CDR2 FQNNGV. V gave up 1 base and J gave up 3 bases; unmatched junction bases: 13. This CDR3 contains 20 residues.

The rearrangement links TRBV18 to TRBJ2-5, with a possible D match to TRBD1 (5 bases). The germline CDR1 and CDR2 sequences are KGHSH and LQKENI. The germline V and J ends were trimmed by 3 bases and 7 bases, with 9 bases remaining between them. The length of the CDR3 is 12 residues. CDR3 residues: CASSPIQGTQYF. CDR3 DNA sequence: TGTGCCAGCTCACCGATCCAGGGGACCCAGTACTTC.

This clonotype has just a few counts. V gene TRBV5-1 combines with J gene TRBJ2-5; a weak D match, TRBD1 (6 bases). CDR3 size: 14 residues. Germline CDR1 is SGHRS and CDR2 is YFSETQ. The V and J ends lost 4 bases and 1 base respectively, with 11 bases between them. The CDR3 coding sequence is TGCGCCAGCAGCCCCGACAGGATCCAAGAGACCCAGTACTTC. Protein sequence: CASSPDRIQETQYF.

This clonotype occurred many times. The chain employs TRBV5-1 and TRBJ2-1; 12 nucleotides match TRBD2. CDR3 length: 14 residues. V was pared by 7 bases and J by 7 bases, with 6 bases of the junction left unmatched. Per the germline V gene, CDR1 is SGHRS and CDR2 is YFSETQ. CDR3 residues: CASQLAGGPNEQFF. CDR3 coding DNA: TGCGCCAGCCAGCTAGCGGGAGGGCCTAATGAGCAGTTCTTC. Supplemented by reference TRBV5-1 and TRBJ2-1, the full variable domain reads KAGVTQTPRYLIKTRGQQVTLSCSPISGHRSVSWYQQTPGQGLQFLFEYFSETQRNKGNFPGRFSGRQFSNSRSEMNVSTLELGDSALYLCASQLAGGPNEQFFGPGTRLTVL.

The chain joins TRBV20-1 to TRBJ2-1, with D unresolved. Trimming shortened V by 1 base and J by 8 bases, and 6 bases separated the two germline ends. The germline CDR1 and CDR2 sequences are DFQATT and SNEGSKA (reference sequence). This CDR3 is 11 amino acids long. The CDR3 sequence is CSARASDEQFF. The CDR3 DNA reads as TGCAGTGCTAGAGCTTCCGATGAGCAGTTCTTC.

In this sample, this clonotype turned up many times. The chain carries TRBV20-1 and TRBJ2-7; D tentatively fits TRBD1 or TRBD2 (5 bases each). V was pared by 4 bases and J by 3 bases, with 10 bases between. Per germline, CDR1 DFQATT and CDR2 SNEGSKA (reference sequence). This CDR3 contains 12 residues. CDR3 in DNA: TGCAGTGCTACCGGGACCCTCTACGAGCAGTACTTC. Translation gives CSATGTLYEQYF.

This clonotype came up a few times. The V and J genes are TRBV12-3 or TRBV12-4 and TRBJ2-1; possibly TRBD1 for D (8 bases). The germline V and J ends were trimmed by 5 bases and 4 bases, with 15 bases remaining between them. This CDR3 region has 15 residues. The DNA of the CDR3 is TGTGCCAGCAGTCCCACAGGGGGGGGGTACAATGAGCAGTTCTTC. As protein: CASSPTGGGYNEQFF.

The CDR3 DNA follows: TGTGCCAGTACCGGGATCGGCTCCTACGAGCAGTACTTC. Translated: CASTGIGSYEQYF. The rearrangement joins TRBV19 to TRBJ2-7; TRBD2 might be the D (5 bases). The germline gives CDR1 LNHDA, CDR2 SQIVND (reference sequence). This CDR3 has 13 residues. Trimming stripped 7 bases from V and 0 bases from J, with 10 bases between.

This clonotype showed up just once. The chain employs TRBV7-9 and TRBJ1-1; D ambiguous. This CDR3 is built from 12 residues. Germline CDR1 and CDR2: SEHNR and FQNEAQ (reference sequence). The ends were cut back, 5 bases at V and 8 bases at J, with 12 bases in the middle. CDR3 bases: TGTGCCAGCAGCCGAGCGGAAGCAGAAGCTTTCTTT. Protein product: CASSRAEAEAFF.